Included here is one T cell receptor beta chain sequence, with context. The antigen is undetermined. These data belong to a study of cytomegalovirus exposure and HLA in healthy donors. Regarding the study as a whole: Researchers left out some V segments, among them TRBV6-2 and TRBV6-3, as indistinguishable. The classifier, whose performance was assessed in both the original and validation cohorts, reportedly diagnosed cytomegalovirus status with high specificity and sensitivity.

Per germline, CDR1 MRHNA and CDR2 SNTAGT. The CDR3 is 16 residues long. The J segment lost 0 bases and the V segment lost 4 bases, leaving 5 bases of the junction unmatched. PCR primers comprised 60 Vbeta and 13 Jbeta primers. TCRdb's table, derived via immunoSEQ multiplex PCR, lists solely in-frame clones and lacks some. This table has some 70,000 clones, approximately 68% appearing once. The chain employs TRBV6-4 and TRBJ2-1; 8 bases map to TRBD2. This clonotype was obtained from a woman aged 25 to 45 in good health and CMV-seronegative. The sequenced material came from PBMCs. CDR3 amino acids: CASSAISGSSYNEQFF. CDR3 bases: TGTGCCAGCAGTGCCATCAGCGGGAGCTCCTACAATGAGCAGTTCTTC.